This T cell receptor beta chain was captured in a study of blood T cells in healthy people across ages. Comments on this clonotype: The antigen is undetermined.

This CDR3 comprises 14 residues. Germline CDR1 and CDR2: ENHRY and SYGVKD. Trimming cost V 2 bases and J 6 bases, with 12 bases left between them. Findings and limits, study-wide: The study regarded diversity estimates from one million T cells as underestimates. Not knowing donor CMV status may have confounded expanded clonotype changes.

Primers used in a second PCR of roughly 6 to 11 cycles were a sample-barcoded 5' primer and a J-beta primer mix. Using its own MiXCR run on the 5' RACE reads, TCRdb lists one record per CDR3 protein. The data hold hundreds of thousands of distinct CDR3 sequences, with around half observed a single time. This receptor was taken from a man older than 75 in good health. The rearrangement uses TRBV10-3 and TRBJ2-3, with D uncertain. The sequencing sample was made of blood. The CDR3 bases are TGTGCCATCAGTGAGAGTAGACCTGGCGATACGCAGTATTTT. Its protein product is CAISESRPGDTQYF.